A single sample gave rise to the 4 T cell receptor beta chains below, sequenced in a study of blood T cell repertoires in COVID-19. The repertoire was sequenced with immunoSEQ multiplex PCR; TCRdb's copy has only in-frame clones and lacks some. The sample contains 100,000 or so clones, 85% of which appear only once. Sequencing was carried out using peripheral blood. These receptors were taken from a man in his fifties or sixties with acute or convalescent COVID-19.

The chain combines TRBV24-1 with TRBJ2-2; D might be TRBD2 (7 bases). With 9 bases removed from V and 2 bases from J, the gap between germline ends came to 15 bases. Germline CDR1 reads KGHDR; CDR2 reads SFDVKD. The CDR3 has 15 residues. CDR3 protein: CATGGGQLNTGELFF. The CDR3 DNA reads as TGTGCCACCGGGGGGGGACAACTCAACACCGGGGAGCTGTTTTTT.

The chain joins TRBV14 to TRBJ1-1, with D perhaps TRBD1 (6 bases). Trimming took off 4 bases at V and 6 bases at J, with 15 bases between the two ends. Germline lookup yields CDR1 SGHDN and CDR2 FVKESK. The CDR3 contains 14 residues. This CDR3 reads CASSPQGGYAEAFF. The CDR3 region has the DNA TGTGCCAGCAGCCCACAGGGAGGGTACGCTGAAGCTTTCTTT.

The chain recombines TRBV5-6 with TRBJ2-7; the D gene is possibly TRBD2 (6 bases). Germline CDR1 SGHDT, CDR2 YYEEEE. V lost 3 bases and J 4 bases, leaving 11 bases between the germline ends. CDR3 length: 13 residues. The CDR3 nucleotides read TGTGCCAGCAGCTCCGGAGGGTTGTACGAGCAGTACTTC. Residues: CASSSGGLYEQYF.

This clone was seen only once. The CDR3 loop is CASSSAAKSAQYF. The CDR3 nucleotides read TGTGCCAGCAGCTCCGCCGCAAAATCGGCCCAGTACTTC. The chain uses TRBV7-3 and TRBJ2-5; D gene unclear. Germline CDR1 is SGHTA and CDR2 is FQGTGA. This CDR3 region has 13 residues. V was trimmed by 4 bases and J by 9 bases, leaving 15 bases between them.